One and the same sample provided the 25 T cell receptor beta chains below, sequenced in a study of blood T cell repertoires in COVID-19 (dated by TCRdb to the early 2020s). Library prep was done by the immunoSEQ multiplex PCR assay. TCRdb carries this immuneACCESS record with in-frame sequences only. Its versions omit some clonotypes, under half of them owing to an unresolved V gene in the studies checked, with the rest unexplained. This sample comprises fewer than 130,000 clones, just over 75% of them detected only once. The ten largest account for about 3.7% of the sample. The sequencing sample was made of peripheral blood. The receptors shown here come from a woman aged 80 or over with acute or convalescent COVID-19.

The CDR3 protein is CASSQGPTGSGYTF. DNA of the CDR3: TGTGCCAGCAGCCAAGGCCCGACAGGGAGTGGCTACACCTTC. The chain joins TRBV3-1 (or the pseudogene TRBV3-2) to TRBJ1-2; 7 bases are a match to TRBD1. The ends lost 1 base at V and 7 bases at J; junction bases unmatched: 6. The CDR3 consists of 14 residues. Germline values: CDR1 LGHDT, CDR2 YNNKEL (reference sequence).

This clone has more than one count but fewer than ten. The chain combines TRBV18 with TRBJ1-4; D gene unclear. From germline, CDR1 is KGHSH and CDR2 LQKENI. This CDR3 is built from 14 residues. Trimming pared 8 bases from V and 5 bases from J, leaving 15 bases between. CDR3 loop: CASRQEGKNEKLFF. CDR3 bases: TGTGCCAGCCGCCAAGAGGGAAAAAATGAAAAACTGTTTTTT. Looking up the rest from reference TRBV18 and TRBJ1-4 gives the full variable domain: NAGVMQNPRHLVRRRGQEARLRCSPMKGHSHVYWYRQLPEEGLKFMVYLQKENIIDESGMPKERFSAEFPKEGPSILRIQQVVRGDSAAYFCASRQEGKNEKLFFGSGTQLSVL.

The CDR3 here is CASQRGEGTTEAFF. CDR3 nucleotide sequence: TGCGCCAGTCAGCGGGGAGAGGGGACCACTGAAGCTTTCTTT. This chain links TRBV10-2 with TRBJ1-1; D is perhaps TRBD1 (5 bases). The CDR3 runs 14 residues. Germline V gene data show CDR1 as WSHSY and CDR2 as SAAADI. Trimming stripped 9 bases from V and 4 bases from J, with 18 bases between.

V usage is TRBV5-1 and J usage is TRBJ1-3; 9 bases align to TRBD1. Trimming at V came to 4 bases and at J to 8 bases, leaving 7 bases not matched to a gene. This CDR3 comprises 14 residues. Germline V gives CDR1 SGHRS, CDR2 YFSETQ. The CDR3 DNA sequence: TGCGCCAGCAGCGCTACAGGGGGCGCGGACACCATATATTTT. Residues: CASSATGGADTIYF. The full variable domain, completed using reference TRBV5-1 and TRBJ1-3, is KAGVTQTPRYLIKTRGQQVTLSCSPISGHRSVSWYQQTPGQGLQFLFEYFSETQRNKGNFPGRFSGRQFSNSRSEMNVSTLELGDSALYLCASSATGGADTIYFGEGSWLTVV.

The chain employs TRBV5-1 and TRBJ2-3; 15 bases are a match to TRBD2. Unmatched junction bases numbered 12, after V lost 5 bases and J lost 2 bases. The CDR3 is 19 residues long. Per the germline V gene, CDR1 is SGHRS and CDR2 is YFSETQ. This CDR3 is CASRRAGLAGGYSTDTQYF. The CDR3 nucleotides read TGCGCCAGCAGAAGGGCGGGACTAGCGGGAGGCTATTCCACAGATACGCAGTATTTT.

The gene calls are TRBV2 and TRBJ1-5; TRBD1 matches at 7 bases. Germline CDR1 is SNHLY and CDR2 is FYNNEI. Unmatched junction bases numbered 5, after V lost 4 bases and J lost 2 bases. The CDR3 loop spans 15 amino acids. The DNA of the CDR3 is TGTGCCAGCAGTGGGGTAGGGGGCCGCAATCAGCCCCAGCATTTT. Encoded protein: CASSGVGGRNQPQHF.

This chain connects TRBV5-1 to TRBJ1-1; D remains ambiguous. Germline loops: CDR1 SGHRS, CDR2 YFSETQ. The CDR3 length is 14 residues. Between the trimmed V and J ends, which lost 0 bases and 3 bases, there was a span of 9 bases. CDR3 coding DNA: TGCGCCAGCAGCTTGGGAGGGATGGACACTGAAGCTTTCTTT. It yields the protein CASSLGGMDTEAFF.

The chain links TRBV23-1 to TRBJ1-5; 8 bases are shared with TRBD1. TRBV23-1 is classed as an ORF, of uncertain function. The CDR3 has 17 residues. V lost 5 bases, J lost 4 bases, and 13 bases stayed unmatched. The DNA of the CDR3 is TGCGCCAGCAGTTCAGGTAGGAGACAGGGGCGTAATCAGCCCCAGCATTTT. It encodes CASSSGRRQGRNQPQHF.

The chain joins TRBV28 to TRBJ1-4; 7 bases line up with TRBD1. J lost 5 bases, V lost 8 bases, and 8 bases had no gene match. The CDR3 length is 14 residues. Germline lookup yields CDR1 MDHEN and CDR2 SYDVKM. Here the CDR3 DNA reads TGTGCCAGCCGGCTGGGACAGAGAAATGAAAAACTGTTTTTT. Protein: CASRLGQRNEKLFF.

The rearrangement joins TRBV7-2 to TRBJ2-7; TRBD2 matches at 7 bases. The CDR3 totals 14 residues. V was pared by 5 bases and J by 2 bases, with 6 bases of the junction left unmatched. Germline CDR1 and CDR2: SGHTA and FQGNSA. In DNA, the CDR3 is TGTGCCAGCAGCGCAGCGGCGGGGGCCTACGAGCAGTACTTC. Its translation is CASSAAAGAYEQYF.

In this sample, this clone turned up a few times. Other DNA sequences within the sample encode an identical CDR3. The chain couples TRBV18 to TRBJ1-3, with 7 nucleotides matching TRBD1. CDR3 length: 16 residues. Losses at the gene ends were 3 bases for V and 0 bases for J; bases not matched to a gene: 5. The germline CDR1 and CDR2 sequences are KGHSH and LQKENI. The CDR3 DNA reads TGTGCCAGCTCACCCAGGGGACAGAGCTCTGGAAACACCATATATTTT. It codes for CASSPRGQSSGNTIYF.

This chain connects TRBV28 to TRBJ2-7; tentative D call: TRBD2 (6 bases). The CDR3 is 13 residues long. Trimming took 5 bases from V and 7 from J, leaving 15 bases between them. CDR1 and CDR2 (germline): MDHEN, SYDVKM. The CDR3 spells CASSPLTGREQYF. Here the CDR3 DNA reads TGTGCCAGCAGTCCGCTGACTGGGAGGGAGCAGTACTTC.

This clone was observed a few times. The chain recombines TRBV3-1 (or the pseudogene TRBV3-2) with TRBJ2-7; tentatively, D is TRBD2 (5 bases). Germline-derived CDR1 and CDR2 are LGHDT and YNNKEL (reference sequence). The CDR3 is made up of 16 amino acids. Trimming stripped 7 bases from V and 5 bases from J, with 24 bases between. CDR3 DNA sequence: TGTGCCAGCAACAATCTGGAGGAGAAGGGAGTCCACGAGCAGTACTTC. It translates to CASNNLEEKGVHEQYF.

This chain joins TRBV15 and TRBJ1-1; 7 nucleotides agree with TRBD1. Germline trimming cut 1 base from V and 1 base from J; bases unmatched to any gene: 6. The CDR3 spans 16 residues. The V gene's germline CDR1 is LNHNV and CDR2 YYDKDF (reference sequence). The CDR3 here is CATSRVGQNKNTEAFF. In DNA form, the CDR3 reads TGTGCCACCAGCAGAGTGGGACAGAACAAGAACACTGAAGCTTTCTTT. The full variable domain, with the rest looked up from reference TRBV15 and TRBJ1-1, is DAMVIQNPRYQVTQFGKPVTLSCSQTLNHNVMYWYQQKSSQAPKLLFHYYDKDFNNEADTPDNFQSRRPNTSFCFLDIRSPGLGDTAMYLCATSRVGQNKNTEAFFGQGTRLTVV.

The CDR3 coding sequence is TGTGCCAGCAGCTTACAGGGTACCGGGGAGCTGTTTTTT. Encoded protein: CASSLQGTGELFF. The chain recombines TRBV7-9 with TRBJ2-2; a weak D match, TRBD1 (5 bases). Germline V lookup: CDR1 SEHNR, CDR2 FQNEAQ (reference sequence). The ends were cut back, 2 bases at V and 5 bases at J, with 6 bases in the middle. CDR3 size: 13 residues. The full variable domain, rest sourced from reference TRBV7-9 and TRBJ2-2, is DTGVSQNPRHKITKRGQNVTFRCDPISEHNRLYWYRQTLGQGPEFLTYFQNEAQLEKSRLLSDRFSAERPKGSFSTLEIQRTEQGDSAMYLCASSLQGTGELFFGEGSRLTVL.

This clone was seen a few times. Other DNA sequences in the sample encode the same CDR3. This sequence joins TRBV3-1 (or the pseudogene TRBV3-2) and TRBJ1-1; a possible D gene is TRBD1 (5 bases). This CDR3 spans 13 amino acids. The germline V and J ends were trimmed by 4 bases and 3 bases, with 9 bases remaining between them. Germline lookup yields CDR1 LGHDT and CDR2 YNNKEL (reference sequence). The CDR3 nucleotides read TGTGCCAGCAGCCCAGGGATTTACACTGAAGCTTTCTTT. Protein product: CASSPGIYTEAFF.

The chain links TRBV10-3 to TRBJ2-1, with D perhaps matching TRBD2 (5 bases). Trimming left V 3 bases short and J 4 bases short, with 10 bases between. Germline V CDR1 and CDR2: ENHRY, SYGVKD. This CDR3 comprises 14 residues. CDR3 residues: CAISDGREYNEQFF. The DNA of the CDR3 is TGTGCCATCAGTGATGGGAGAGAGTACAATGAGCAGTTCTTC.

This clone came up once. V usage is TRBV5-1 and J usage is TRBJ1-2; TRBD1 agrees at 9 bases. CDR1 is SGHRS and CDR2 is YFSETQ in the germline V gene. The CDR3 totals 15 residues. The V and J ends lost 4 bases and 3 bases, in that order; junction bases with no gene match: 7. This CDR3 reads CASSSPDRGDYGYTF. In nucleotides, the CDR3 is TGCGCCAGCAGCAGCCCGGACAGGGGAGACTATGGCTACACCTTC.

The gene calls are TRBV4-1 and TRBJ2-5, with TRBD2 matching 14 bases. Germline trimming cut 5 bases from V and 5 bases from J; bases unmatched to any gene: 7. Germline V CDR1 and CDR2: MGHRA, YSYEKL. The length of the CDR3 is 16 residues. The CDR3 is CASSLGLAGDEETQYF. For the CDR3, the DNA is TGCGCCAGCAGCTTGGGACTAGCGGGGGATGAGGAGACCCAGTACTTC.

The chain is built from TRBV7-8 and TRBJ2-4, with D maybe TRBD2 (6 bases). The germline gives CDR1 SGHVS, CDR2 FQNEAQ. The CDR3 is 13 amino acids. V shed 5 bases and J shed 7 bases, with 12 bases lying between them. The CDR3 protein is CASSLPLANIQYF. The CDR3 DNA reads as TGTGCCAGCAGCCTACCCCTAGCGAACATTCAGTACTTC.

This clone was observed a handful of times. The V gene is TRBV7-8, the J gene TRBJ2-1, with a possible D match to TRBD2 (5 bases). V was cut by 5 bases and J by 5 bases, with 13 bases left in between. The CDR3 spans 14 residues. Germline V gene data show CDR1 as SGHVS and CDR2 as FQNEAQ. The CDR3 sequence: CASSERTANNEQFF. The CDR3 DNA reads as TGTGCCAGCAGCGAAAGGACTGCGAACAATGAGCAGTTCTTC.

The V and J genes are TRBV28 and TRBJ1-5; the D is unclear. The germline V and J ends were trimmed by 6 bases and 3 bases, with 12 bases remaining between them. The CDR3 extends over 14 amino acids. The germline V gene encodes CDR1 MDHEN and CDR2 SYDVKM. CDR3 residues: CASRPIQFNQPQHF. The CDR3 region has the DNA TGTGCCAGCAGGCCAATTCAGTTCAATCAGCCCCAGCATTTT.

The V call is TRBV5-5, the J call TRBJ2-7; 11 nucleotides line up with TRBD1. This CDR3 is 15 amino acids long. From germline, CDR1 is SGHKS and CDR2 YYEKEE (reference sequence). V trimming: 4 bases; J trimming: 2 bases; junction bases outside the gene matches: 5. This CDR3 is CASSVGQGAAYEQYF. As DNA, the CDR3 is TGTGCCAGCAGCGTCGGACAGGGGGCGGCCTACGAGCAGTACTTC.

This chain joins TRBV10-3 and TRBJ2-5; the D gene is possibly TRBD2 (7 bases). The CDR3 length is 19 residues. The V end lost 5 bases, the J end lost 5 bases, and 30 bases lay between the germline ends. CDR1 and CDR2 (germline): ENHRY, SYGVKD. The DNA for the CDR3 is TGTGCCATCAGTACCGCTGAGGGGGGAAGCAGGGGAGGGCCGGAGACCCAGTACTTC. Translation gives CAISTAEGGSRGGPETQYF.

Remarks on this clone: The same CDR3 is also encoded by other DNA sequences in this sample. This chain links TRBV10-1 with TRBJ2-7; 10 nucleotides agree with TRBD1. V gave up 6 bases and J gave up 5 bases; unmatched junction bases: 4. Germline V gene sequence: CDR1 WNHNN, CDR2 SYGVQD (reference sequence). There are 13 residues in the CDR3. This CDR3 is CASRGQGWDEQYF. The DNA of the CDR3 is TGCGCCAGCAGGGGACAGGGGTGGGACGAGCAGTACTTC.